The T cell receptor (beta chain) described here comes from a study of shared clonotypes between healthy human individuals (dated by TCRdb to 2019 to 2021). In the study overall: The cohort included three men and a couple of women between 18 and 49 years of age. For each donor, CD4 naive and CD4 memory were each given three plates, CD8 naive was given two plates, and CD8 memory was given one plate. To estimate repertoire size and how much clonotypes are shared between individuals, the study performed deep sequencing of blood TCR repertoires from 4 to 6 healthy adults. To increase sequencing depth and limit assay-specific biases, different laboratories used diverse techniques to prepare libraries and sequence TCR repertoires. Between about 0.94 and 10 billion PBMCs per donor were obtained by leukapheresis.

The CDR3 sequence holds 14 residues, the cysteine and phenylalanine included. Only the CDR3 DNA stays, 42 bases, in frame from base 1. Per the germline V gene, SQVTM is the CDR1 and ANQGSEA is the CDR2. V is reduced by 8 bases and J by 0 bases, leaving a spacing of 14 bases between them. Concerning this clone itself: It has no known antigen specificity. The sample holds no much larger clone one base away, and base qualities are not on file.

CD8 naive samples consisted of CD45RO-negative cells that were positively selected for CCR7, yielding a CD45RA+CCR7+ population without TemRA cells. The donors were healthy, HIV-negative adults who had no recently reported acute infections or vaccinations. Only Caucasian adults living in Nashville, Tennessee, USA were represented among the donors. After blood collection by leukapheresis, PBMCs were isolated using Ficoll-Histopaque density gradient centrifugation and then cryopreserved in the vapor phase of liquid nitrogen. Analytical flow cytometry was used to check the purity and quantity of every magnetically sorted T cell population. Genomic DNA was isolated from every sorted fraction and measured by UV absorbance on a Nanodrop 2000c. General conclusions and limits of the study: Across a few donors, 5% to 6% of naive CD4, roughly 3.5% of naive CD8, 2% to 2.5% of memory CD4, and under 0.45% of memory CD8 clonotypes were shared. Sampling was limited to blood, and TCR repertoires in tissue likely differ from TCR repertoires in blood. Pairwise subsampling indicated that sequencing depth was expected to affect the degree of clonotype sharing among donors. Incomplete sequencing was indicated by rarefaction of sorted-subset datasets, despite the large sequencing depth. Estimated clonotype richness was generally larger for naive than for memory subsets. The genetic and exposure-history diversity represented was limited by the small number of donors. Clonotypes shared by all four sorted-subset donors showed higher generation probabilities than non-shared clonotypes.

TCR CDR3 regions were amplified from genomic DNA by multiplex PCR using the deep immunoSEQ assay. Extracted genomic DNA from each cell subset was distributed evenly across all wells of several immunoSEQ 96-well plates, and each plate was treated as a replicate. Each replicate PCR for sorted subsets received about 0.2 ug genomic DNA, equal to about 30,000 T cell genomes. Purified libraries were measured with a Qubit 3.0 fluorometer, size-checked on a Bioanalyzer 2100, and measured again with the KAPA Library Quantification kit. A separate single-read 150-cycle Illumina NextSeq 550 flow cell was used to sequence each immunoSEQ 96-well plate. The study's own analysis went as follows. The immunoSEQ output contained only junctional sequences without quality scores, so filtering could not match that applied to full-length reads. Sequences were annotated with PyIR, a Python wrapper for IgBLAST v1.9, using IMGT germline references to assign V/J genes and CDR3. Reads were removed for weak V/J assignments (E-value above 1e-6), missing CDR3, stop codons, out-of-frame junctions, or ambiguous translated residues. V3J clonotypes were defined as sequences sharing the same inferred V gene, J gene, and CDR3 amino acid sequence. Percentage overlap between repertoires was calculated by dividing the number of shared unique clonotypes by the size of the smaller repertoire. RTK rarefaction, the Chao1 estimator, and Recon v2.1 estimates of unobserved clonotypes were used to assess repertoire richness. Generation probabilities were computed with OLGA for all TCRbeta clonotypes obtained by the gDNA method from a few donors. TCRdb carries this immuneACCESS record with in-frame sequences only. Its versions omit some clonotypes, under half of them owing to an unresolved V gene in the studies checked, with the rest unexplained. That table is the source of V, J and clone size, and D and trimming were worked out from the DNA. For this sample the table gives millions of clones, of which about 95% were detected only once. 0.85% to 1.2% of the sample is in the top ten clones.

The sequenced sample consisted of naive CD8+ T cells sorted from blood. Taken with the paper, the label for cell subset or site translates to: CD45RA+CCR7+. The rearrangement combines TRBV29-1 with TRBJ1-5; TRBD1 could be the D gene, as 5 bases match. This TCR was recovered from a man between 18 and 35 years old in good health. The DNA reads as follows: TGCAGCCGTCGGCGGGGCCCTAGCAATCAGCCCCAGCATTTT. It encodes CSRRRGPSNQPQHF.